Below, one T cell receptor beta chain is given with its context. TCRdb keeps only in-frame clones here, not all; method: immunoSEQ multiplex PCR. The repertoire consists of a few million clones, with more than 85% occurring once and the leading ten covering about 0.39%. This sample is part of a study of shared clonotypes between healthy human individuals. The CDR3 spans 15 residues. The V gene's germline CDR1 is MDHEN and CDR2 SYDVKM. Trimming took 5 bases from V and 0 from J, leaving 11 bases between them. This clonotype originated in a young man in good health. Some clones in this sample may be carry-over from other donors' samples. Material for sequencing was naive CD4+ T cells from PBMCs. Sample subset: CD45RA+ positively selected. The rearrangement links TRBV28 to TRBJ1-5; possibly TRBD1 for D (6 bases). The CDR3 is CASSEQGLSNQPQHF. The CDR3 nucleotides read TGTGCCAGCAGTGAACAGGGTCTTAGCAATCAGCCCCAGCATTTT.